This record looks at one TCR beta chain sequence and its context. Its antigen remains unknown. The data were taken from a study of radiotherapy plus CTLA-4 blockade in lung cancer. Study-wide background: Disease control was present in more than 25% of patients, and objective responses in 18%.

Clones were read by immunoSEQ multiplex PCR, and TCRdb kept only the in-frame ones, dropping some. The table records some 100,000 clones, 78% of them present only once. Germline assignment: CDR1 MNHEY and CDR2 SVGAGI. This CDR3 is 14 amino acids long. J was trimmed by 4 bases and V by 6 bases; bases with no gene match: 5. Enrolled patients, whose metastatic non-small-cell lung cancer was chemo-refractory, received focal radiation plus CTLA-4 blockade with ipilimumab. Findings and caveats of the study: Expansion in blood of tumor-derived TCR clones was seen after radiotherapy plus ipilimumab. Interferon-beta, together with early blood T cell clone dynamics, reportedly best predicted response.

The sample in question was peripheral blood, obtained from a patient treated with radiotherapy plus ipilimumab. This TCR was sampled from a human donor with non-small cell lung cancer who had a partial response to radiotherapy plus ipilimumab. The gene calls are TRBV6-5 and TRBJ1-2, with 10 nucleotides matching TRBD1. Written as DNA, the CDR3 is TGTGCCAGCAGCCGACAGGGGGCGAGCTATGGCTACACCTTC. This translates into CASSRQGASYGYTF.